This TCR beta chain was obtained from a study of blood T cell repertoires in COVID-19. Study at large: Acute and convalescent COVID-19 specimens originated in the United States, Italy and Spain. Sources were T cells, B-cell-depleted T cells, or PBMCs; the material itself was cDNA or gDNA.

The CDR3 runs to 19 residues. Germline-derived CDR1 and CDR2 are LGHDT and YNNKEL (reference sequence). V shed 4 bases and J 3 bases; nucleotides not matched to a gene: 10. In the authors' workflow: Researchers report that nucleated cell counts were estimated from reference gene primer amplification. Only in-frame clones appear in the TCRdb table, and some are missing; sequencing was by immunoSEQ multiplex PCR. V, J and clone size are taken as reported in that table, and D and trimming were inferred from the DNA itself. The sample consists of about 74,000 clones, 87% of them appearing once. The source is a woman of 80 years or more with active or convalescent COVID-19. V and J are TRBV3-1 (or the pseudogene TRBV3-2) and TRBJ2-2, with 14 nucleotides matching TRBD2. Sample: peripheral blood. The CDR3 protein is CASSRGWTSGGSYTGELFF. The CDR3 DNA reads TGTGCCAGCAGCCGCGGATGGACTAGCGGGGGGTCCTACACCGGGGAGCTGTTTTTT.